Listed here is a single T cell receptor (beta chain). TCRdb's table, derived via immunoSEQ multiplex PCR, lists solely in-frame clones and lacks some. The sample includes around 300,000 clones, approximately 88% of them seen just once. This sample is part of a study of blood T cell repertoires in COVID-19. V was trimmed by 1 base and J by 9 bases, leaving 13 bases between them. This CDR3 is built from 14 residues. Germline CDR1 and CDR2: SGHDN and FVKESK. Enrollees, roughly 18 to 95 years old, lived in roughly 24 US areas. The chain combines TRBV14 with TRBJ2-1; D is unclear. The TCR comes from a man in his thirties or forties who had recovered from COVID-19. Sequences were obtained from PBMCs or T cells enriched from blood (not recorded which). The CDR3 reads CASSQVSSGSEQFF. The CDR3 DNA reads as TGTGCCAGCAGCCAAGTTTCCTCGGGTAGTGAGCAGTTCTTC.